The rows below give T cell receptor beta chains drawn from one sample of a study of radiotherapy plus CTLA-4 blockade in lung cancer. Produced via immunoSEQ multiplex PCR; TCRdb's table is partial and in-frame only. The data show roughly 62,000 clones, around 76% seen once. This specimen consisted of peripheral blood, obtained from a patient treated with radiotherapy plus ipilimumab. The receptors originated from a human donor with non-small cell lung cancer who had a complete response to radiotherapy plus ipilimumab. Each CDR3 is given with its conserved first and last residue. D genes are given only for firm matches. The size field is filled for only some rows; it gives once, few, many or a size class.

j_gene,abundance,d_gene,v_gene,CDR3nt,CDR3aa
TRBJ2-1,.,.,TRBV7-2,TGTGCCAGCAGCTTAGGGGCCAGAGACTACAATGAGCAGTTCTTC,CASSLGARDYNEQFF
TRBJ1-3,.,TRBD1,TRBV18,TGTGCCAGCTCACAACAACAGGGGGAGTACTCTGGAAACACCATATATTTT,CASSQQQGEYSGNTIYF
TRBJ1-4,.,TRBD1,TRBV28,TGTGCCAGCAGTTCACGGGACAGGGGGCGAGAAAAACTGTTTTTT,CASSSRDRGREKLFF
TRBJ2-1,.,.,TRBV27,TGTGCCAGCAGTACCTGGACTCTTAAATACAATGAGCAGTTCTTC,CASSTWTLKYNEQFF
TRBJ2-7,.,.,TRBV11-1,TGTGCCAGCAGCCCTAGCGACAATAGATACGAGCAGTACTTC,CASSPSDNRYEQYF
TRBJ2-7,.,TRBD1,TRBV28,TGTGCCAGCAGCCAAGGAGACAGGGCCCACGAGCAGTACTTC,CASSQGDRAHEQYF
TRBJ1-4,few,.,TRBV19,TGTGCCAGTACAGAAGGGGGTACTAATGAAAAACTGTTTTTT,CASTEGGTNEKLFF
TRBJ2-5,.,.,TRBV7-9,TGTGCCAGCAGCTCGGTACTAGGGCAAGAGACCCAGTACTTC,CASSSVLGQETQYF
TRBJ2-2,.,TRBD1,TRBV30,TGTGCCTGGGGACAGGGGGTCGGGGAGCTGTTTTTT,CAWGQGVGELFF
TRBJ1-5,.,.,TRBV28,TGTGCCAGCAGTTCTCCGACGGGGTCTTTGGGCAATCAGCTCCAGCATTTT,CASSSPTGSLGNQLQHF
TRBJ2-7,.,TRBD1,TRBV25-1,TGTGCCAGCGGGGACAGAGTACAGTACTTC,CASGDRVQYF
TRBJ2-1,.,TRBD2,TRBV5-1,TGCGCCAGCAGCTTGGGAGCGGGAGGGCCAAGGAATGAGCAGTTCTTC,CASSLGAGGPRNEQFF
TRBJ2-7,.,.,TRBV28,TGTGCCAGCAGGCGGGACAGCCCCTACGAGCAGTACTTC,CASRRDSPYEQYF
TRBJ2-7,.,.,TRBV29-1,TGCAGCGTTGTAGTGTCAGGGGTCGAGCAGTACTTC,CSVVVSGVEQYF
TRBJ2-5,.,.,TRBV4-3,TGCGCCAGCAGCCAAAGTCGGGGATATCGGGGAGAGACCCAGTACTTC,CASSQSRGYRGETQYF
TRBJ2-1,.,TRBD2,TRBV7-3,TGTGCCAGCAGCCCTGGGCTAGCGGGAGCGGGTGAGCAGTTCTTC,CASSPGLAGAGEQFF
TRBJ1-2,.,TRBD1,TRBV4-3,TGCGCCAGCAGCCAAGAAGAAGTGACAGGGTTGAGGTTGGCTGGTGGCTACACCTTC,CASSQEEVTGLRLAGGYTF
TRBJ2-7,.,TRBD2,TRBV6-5,TGTGCCAGCAGTCCCCTGGGGGGGACTGGCGAGCAGTACTTC,CASSPLGGTGEQYF
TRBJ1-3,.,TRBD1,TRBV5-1,TGCGCCAGCAGCCCTACTGGGACAGCGGGAAACACCATATATTTT,CASSPTGTAGNTIYF
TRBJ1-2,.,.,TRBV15,TGTGCCACCAGCAGAGATCCAGGGTTTAAGGATGGCTACACCTTC,CATSRDPGFKDGYTF
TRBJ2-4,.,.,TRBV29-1,TGCAGCGTTGAAGAACGCGGGCTCAACATTCAGTACTTC,CSVEERGLNIQYF
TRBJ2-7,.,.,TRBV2,TGTGCCAGCGGGGCCTTCGGGGGTGGGTACGAGCAGTACTTC,CASGAFGGGYEQYF
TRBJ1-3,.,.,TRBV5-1,TGCGCCAGCAGCTTGGACAACTCTGGAAACACCATATATTTT,CASSLDNSGNTIYF
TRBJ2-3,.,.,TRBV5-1,TGCGCCAGCAGCTTGGGTGGCACGGGGAACACAGATACGCAGTATTTT,CASSLGGTGNTDTQYF
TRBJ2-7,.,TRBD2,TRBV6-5,TGTGCCAGCAGTTCCCGACTAGCGGGAGGGCCGGGCGAGCAGTACTTC,CASSSRLAGGPGEQYF
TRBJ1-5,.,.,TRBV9,TGTGCCAGCAGCGTAAGTCCAGATAGCAATCAGCCCCAGCATTTT,CASSVSPDSNQPQHF
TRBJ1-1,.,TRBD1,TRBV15,TGTGCCACCAGCTTGACAGGGGCGAACACTGAAGCTTTCTTT,CATSLTGANTEAFF
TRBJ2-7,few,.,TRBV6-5,TGTGCCAGCCGCTTACAGGGAAGCTCCTACGAGCAGTACTTC,CASRLQGSSYEQYF
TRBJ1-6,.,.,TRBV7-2,TGTGCCAGCAGGGAAACTCAGGGTACGAATTCACCCCTCCACTTT,CASRETQGTNSPLHF
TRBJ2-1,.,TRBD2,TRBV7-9,TGTGCCAGCAGGTCAGTAGCGGGAGGGTCCTACAATGAGCAGTTCTTC,CASRSVAGGSYNEQFF
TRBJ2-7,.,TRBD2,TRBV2,TGTGCCAGCAGTGGGCCGACCGCGCGGGGGGCCGAGCAGTACTTC,CASSGPTARGAEQYF
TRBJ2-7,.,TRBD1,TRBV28,TGTGCCAGCAGCTACGATAAGGACAGGGGAGGCGAGCAGTACTTC,CASSYDKDRGGEQYF
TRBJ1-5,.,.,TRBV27,TGTGCCAGCAGTGAAGGACTGTATAGCAATCAGCCCCAGCATTTT,CASSEGLYSNQPQHF
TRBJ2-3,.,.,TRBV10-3,TGTGCCATCAGTGAGCCCCTTGTAGATACGCAGTATTTT,CAISEPLVDTQYF
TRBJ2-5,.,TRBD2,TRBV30,TGTGCCTGGAAGGGCGGGGGGGCCGGTGAGACCCAGTACTTC,CAWKGGGAGETQYF
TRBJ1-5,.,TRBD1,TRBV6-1,TGTGCCAGCAGTTTCGGACAGGGCGATCAGCCCCAGCATTTT,CASSFGQGDQPQHF
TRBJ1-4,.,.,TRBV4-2,TGTGCCAGCAGCCAACCAGGGGCGTTGGGGACTAATGAAAAACTGTTTTTT,CASSQPGALGTNEKLFF
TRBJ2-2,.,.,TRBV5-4,TGTGCCAGCAGCTTGGTTGGCAGTTTATCGAACACCGGGGAGCTGTTTTTT,CASSLVGSLSNTGELFF
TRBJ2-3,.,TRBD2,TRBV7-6,TGTGCCAGCAGCCCCGGGACTAGCGGGAGTGCAGATACGCAGTATTTT,CASSPGTSGSADTQYF
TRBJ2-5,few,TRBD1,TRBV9,TGTGCCAGCAGCGCCGGGACAGCAATCCAAGAGACCCAGTACTTC,CASSAGTAIQETQYF
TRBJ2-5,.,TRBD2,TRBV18,TGTGCCAGCTCTTCTAGCGGGAGCCAGCGGGAGACCCAGTACTTC,CASSSSGSQRETQYF
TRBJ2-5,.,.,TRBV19,TGTGCCAGTAGTATAGATCTGGGTCGGGATCAAGAGACCCAGTACTTC,CASSIDLGRDQETQYF
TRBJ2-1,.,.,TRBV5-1,TGCGCCAGCAGCTTGGTAGAGGAGTTCTACAATGAGCAGTTCTTC,CASSLVEEFYNEQFF
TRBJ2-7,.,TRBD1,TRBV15,TGTGCCACCAGCAGAGATTGGGGACAGGGTTACGAGCAGTACTTC,CATSRDWGQGYEQYF
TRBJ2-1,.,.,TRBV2,TGTGCCAGCTCCCCGGGAGCCCTTGGGCAGTTCTTC,CASSPGALGQFF
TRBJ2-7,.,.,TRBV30,TGTGCCTGGAGTGTAGGGTTACCTAGCGTGGCCTACGAGCAGTACTTC,CAWSVGLPSVAYEQYF
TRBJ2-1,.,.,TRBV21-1,TGTGCCAGCAGCAAATATTTCGGGACTAGCGGACTCAACCAGCCACCCGGGGGCTTCAATGAGCAGTTCTTC,CASSKYFGTSGLNQPPGGFNEQFF
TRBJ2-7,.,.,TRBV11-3,TGTGCCAGCAGAGAGGGGGGCGGGAGACCCTACGAGCAGTACTTC,CASREGGGRPYEQYF
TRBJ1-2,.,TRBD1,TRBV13,TGTGCCAGCAGCCGAGGACAGGGGGCCTATGGCTACACCTTC,CASSRGQGAYGYTF
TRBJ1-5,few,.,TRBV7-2,TGTGCCAGCAGCTTAGTAAGAGGGATGGGTCAGCCCCAGCATTTT,CASSLVRGMGQPQHF
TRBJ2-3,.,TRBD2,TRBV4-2,TGTGCCAGCAACCAAGGGCTAGCGGGATTAAATACGCAGTATTTT,CASNQGLAGLNTQYF
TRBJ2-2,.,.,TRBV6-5,TGTGCCAGCAGTTACTCCAGGACAGCGAACACCGGGGAGCTGTTTTTT,CASSYSRTANTGELFF
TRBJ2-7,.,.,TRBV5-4,TGTGCCAGCCAGACATCCTACGAGCAGTACTTC,CASQTSYEQYF
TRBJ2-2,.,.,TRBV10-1,TGCGCCAGCAGTGAGGGTGGAGGGGGCAACACCGGGGAGCTGTTTTTT,CASSEGGGGNTGELFF
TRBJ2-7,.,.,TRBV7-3,TGTGCCAGCAGCGCGAGCGGTTACTACGAGCAGTACTTC,CASSASGYYEQYF
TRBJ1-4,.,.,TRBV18,TGTGCCAGCTCAACCGGGACACAAAATAATGGAAAACTGTTTTTT,CASSTGTQNNGKLFF
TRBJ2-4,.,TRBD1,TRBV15,TGTGCCACCAGCAGATACGGACAGGGTCCAAACATTCAGTACTTC,CATSRYGQGPNIQYF
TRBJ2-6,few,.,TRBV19,TGTGCCAGTACCATAGGGGGCTCTGGGGCCAACGTCCTGACTTTC,CASTIGGSGANVLTF